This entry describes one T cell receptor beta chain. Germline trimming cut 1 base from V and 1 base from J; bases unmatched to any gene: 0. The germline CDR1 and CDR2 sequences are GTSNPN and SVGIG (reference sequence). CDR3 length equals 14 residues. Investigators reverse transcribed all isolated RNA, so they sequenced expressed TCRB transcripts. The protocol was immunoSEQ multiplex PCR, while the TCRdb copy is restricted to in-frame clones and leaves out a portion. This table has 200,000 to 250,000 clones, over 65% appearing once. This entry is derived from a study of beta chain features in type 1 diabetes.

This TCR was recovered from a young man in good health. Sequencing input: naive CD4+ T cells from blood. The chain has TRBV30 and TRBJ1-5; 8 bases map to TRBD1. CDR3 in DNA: TGTGCCTGGAGTGACAGGGGGAGCAATCAGCCCCAGCATTTT. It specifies CAWSDRGSNQPQHF.